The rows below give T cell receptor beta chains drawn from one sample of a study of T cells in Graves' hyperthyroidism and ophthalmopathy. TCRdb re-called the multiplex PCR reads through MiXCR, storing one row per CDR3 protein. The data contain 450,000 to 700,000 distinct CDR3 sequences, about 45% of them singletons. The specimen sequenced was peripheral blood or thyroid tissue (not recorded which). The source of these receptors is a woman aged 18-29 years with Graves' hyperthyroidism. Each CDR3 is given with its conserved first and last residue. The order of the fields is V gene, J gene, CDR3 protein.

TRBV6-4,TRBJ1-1,CASSLRGLGVVNTEAFF
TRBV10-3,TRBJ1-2,CAIRPGEGTYGYTF
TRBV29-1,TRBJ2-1,CSATTSGRLNEQFF
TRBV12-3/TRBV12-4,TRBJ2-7,CASSLLRPGIIGEQYF
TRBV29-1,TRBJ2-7,CSVGMRGTYEQYF
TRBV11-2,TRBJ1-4,CASSLSLRTDEKLFF
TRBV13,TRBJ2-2,CASSTTSGSNTGELFF
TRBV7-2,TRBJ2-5,CAGSLVGPPYQETQYF
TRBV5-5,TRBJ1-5,CASSLNLGGNQPQHF
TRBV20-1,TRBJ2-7,CSAAPETRTYEQYF
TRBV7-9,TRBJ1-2,CASRRDRRGYTF
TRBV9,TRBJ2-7,CASSLGNRGLYEQYF
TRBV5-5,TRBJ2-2,CASSHLTTSNTGELFF
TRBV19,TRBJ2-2,CAWSSRTAGPNTGELFF
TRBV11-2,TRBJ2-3,CASSARTSGRADTQYF
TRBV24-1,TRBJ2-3,CATSEGAVDTQYF
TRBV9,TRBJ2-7,CASSAVSGSYEQYF
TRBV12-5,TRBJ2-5,CASGLDGAGPGTQYF
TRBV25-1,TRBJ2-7,CASSGDAYEQYF
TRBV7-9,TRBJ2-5,CASSEPEAETQYF
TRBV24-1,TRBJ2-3,CATGATGGGDTQYF
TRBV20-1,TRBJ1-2,CSARSNYGYTF